One and the same sample provided the 26 T cell receptor beta chains below, sequenced in a study of blood T cell repertoires in COVID-19. Data came from immunoSEQ multiplex PCR; TCRdb stores just in-frame clones and leaves some out. The table records about 210,000 clones, around 84% of them present only once. Sequencing was performed on peripheral blood. These receptors were obtained from an elderly woman with acute or convalescent COVID-19.

This chain uses TRBV7-9 with TRBJ2-1; 12 nucleotides match TRBD2. The trim removed 3 bases at V and 4 bases at J, leaving 1 base unmatched. Germline CDR1 reads SEHNR; CDR2 reads FQNEAQ (reference sequence). The CDR3 sequence is 15 residues long. CDR3 nucleotide sequence: TGTGCCAGCAGCTTGGGACTAGCGGGTTACAATGAGCAGTTCTTC. Its translation is CASSLGLAGYNEQFF.

The genes are TRBV7-9 and TRBJ1-1; D is possibly TRBD1 (6 bases). Trimming shortened V by 4 bases and J by 1 base, and 13 bases separated the two germline ends. Germline CDR1 is SEHNR and CDR2 is FQNEAQ (reference sequence). This CDR3 contains 15 residues. CDR3 sequence: CASSSWDTRNTEAFF. The CDR3 DNA follows: TGTGCCAGCAGCTCATGGGACACTAGGAACACTGAAGCTTTCTTT. The full variable domain, completed using reference TRBV7-9 and TRBJ1-1, is DTGVSQNPRHKITKRGQNVTFRCDPISEHNRLYWYRQTLGQGPEFLTYFQNEAQLEKSRLLSDRFSAERPKGSFSTLEIQRTEQGDSAMYLCASSSWDTRNTEAFFGQGTRLTVV.

The chain recombines TRBV7-9 with TRBJ2-2, with unresolved D. Looked up from germline, CDR1 is SEHNR and CDR2 is FQNEAQ (reference sequence). The V and J ends lost 0 bases and 6 bases respectively, with 5 bases between them. The CDR3 covers 13 residues. The CDR3 DNA is TGTGCCAGCAGCTTAGCTGGCCCCGGGGAGCTGTTTTTT. This sequence encodes CASSLAGPGELFF.

The V gene is TRBV19, the J gene TRBJ1-1; D not certain. The length of the CDR3 is 12 residues. CDR1 and CDR2 (germline): LNHDA, SQIVND (reference sequence). Trimming left V 5 bases short and J 6 bases short, with 10 bases between. In DNA, the CDR3 is TGTGCCAGTAGTTTCGGGGTTTCTGAAGCTTTCTTT. Protein sequence: CASSFGVSEAFF.

The chain recombines TRBV5-1 with TRBJ2-5; D possibly corresponds to TRBD2 (5 bases). V dropped 0 bases and J dropped 7 bases, with 13 bases sitting between them. CDR1 is SGHRS, CDR2 YFSETQ, per germline. This CDR3 spans 14 amino acids. CDR3 sequence reads: CASSLAGGKGTQYF. The CDR3 DNA sequence: TGCGCCAGCAGCTTGGCCGGAGGAAAGGGGACCCAGTACTTC.

This clone appeared once. The V and J genes are TRBV6-5 and TRBJ1-1; D is ambiguous. V lost 6 bases to trimming and J lost 0 bases, with 5 bases between them. Germline CDR1 MNHEY, CDR2 SVGAGI. The CDR3 is made up of 12 amino acids. The CDR3 sequence: CASRFLNTEAFF. Here the CDR3 DNA reads TGTGCCAGCAGGTTCTTGAACACTGAAGCTTTCTTT.

The V call is TRBV9, the J call TRBJ2-1, with a weak D call TRBD2 (5 bases). Germline V lookup: CDR1 SGDLS, CDR2 YYNGEE. V was clipped by 1 base and J by 4 bases, with 12 bases between them. The CDR3 covers 15 residues. The CDR3 reads CASSVKSGSYNEQFF. As DNA, the CDR3 is TGTGCCAGCAGCGTAAAGAGCGGATCGTACAATGAGCAGTTCTTC.

This clone was picked up one time. The V call is TRBV18, the J call TRBJ2-7; 13 bases align to TRBD2. Trimming removed 1 base from V and 3 bases from J; junction bases left unmatched: 3. The CDR3 spans 16 residues. Germline values: CDR1 KGHSH, CDR2 LQKENI. The chain's CDR3 is CASSPLGLAGDYEQYF. As DNA, the CDR3 is TGTGCCAGCTCACCACTCGGACTAGCGGGAGACTACGAGCAGTACTTC.

J is TRBJ1-5 and V is TRBV11-2; the D gene is possibly TRBD1 (5 bases). Between the trimmed V and J ends, which lost 5 bases and 9 bases, there was a span of 14 bases. This CDR3 is built from 13 residues. Per germline, CDR1 SGHAT and CDR2 FQNNGV. CDR3 protein: CASSTTQRGPQHF. CDR3 sequence (DNA): TGTGCCAGCAGCACAACTCAAAGGGGGCCCCAGCATTTT.

The chain joins TRBV19 to TRBJ1-1; TRBD1 is a possible D gene (5 bases). This CDR3 has 13 residues. In germline, CDR1 is LNHDA, CDR2 SQIVND (reference sequence). V lost 1 base to trimming and J lost 7 bases, with 10 bases between them. This CDR3 reads CASSIVGGNEAFF. CDR3 nucleotide sequence: TGTGCCAGTAGTATAGTCGGGGGGAATGAAGCTTTCTTT. Together with reference TRBV19 and TRBJ1-1, the CDR3 gives the full variable domain: DGGITQSPKYLFRKEGQNVTLSCEQNLNHDAMYWYRQDPGQGLRLIYYSQIVNDFQKGDIAEGYSVSREKKESFPLTVTSAQKNPTAFYLCASSIVGGNEAFFGQGTRLTVV.

J is TRBJ2-2 and V is TRBV5-1; D is uncertain. The CDR3 consists of 13 residues. Germline V gene data show CDR1 as SGHRS and CDR2 as YFSETQ. V was pared by 1 base and J by 3 bases, with 4 bases between. The CDR3 here is CASSLRDTGELFF. DNA of the CDR3: TGCGCCAGCAGCTTGCGGGACACCGGGGAGCTGTTTTTT.

The chain has TRBV5-5 and TRBJ1-1; TRBD1 matches at 9 bases. Germline V CDR1 and CDR2: SGHKS, YYEKEE (reference sequence). V shed 2 bases, J shed 10 bases, and the junction held 3 bases outside the gene matches. This CDR3 has 12 amino acids. CDR3 bases: TGTGCCAGCAGCTTAACAGGGGGCGTAGCTTTCTTT. Amino acids: CASSLTGGVAFF.

The rearrangement links TRBV20-1 to TRBJ1-2; D is unclear. CDR3 size: 12 residues. Germline V lookup: CDR1 DFQATT, CDR2 SNEGSKA (reference sequence). Between the trimmed V and J ends, which lost 3 bases and 8 bases, there was a span of 13 bases. CDR3 amino acids: CSASRGLGGYTF. The CDR3 DNA follows: TGCAGTGCTAGTAGAGGCCTAGGAGGCTACACCTTC.

Concerning this clone: The conserved closing phenylalanine or tryptophan is absent in this CDR3, likely reflecting a read error. J is TRBJ1-2 and V is TRBV18; D remains unclear. CDR3 length: 11 residues. The germline V and J ends were trimmed by 5 bases and 1 base, with 2 bases remaining between them. Germline assignment: CDR1 KGHSH and CDR2 LQKENI. The CDR3 reads CASSDNYGYTL. The CDR3 region has the DNA TGTGCCAGCTCAGATAACTATGGCTACACCCTC.

V gene TRBV24-1 combines with J gene TRBJ1-2; 7 nucleotides line up with TRBD1. This CDR3 has 12 residues. J gave up 5 bases and V 11 bases, and 7 bases lay outside the gene matches. Germline CDR1 and CDR2: KGHDR and SFDVKD. The chain's CDR3 is CAIGQDFYGYTF. In DNA form, the CDR3 reads TGTGCCATCGGACAGGATTTTTATGGCTACACCTTC.

V and J are TRBV6-2 or TRBV6-3 and TRBJ2-6; 10 bases are shared with TRBD1. This CDR3 has 21 residues. Germline V lookup: CDR1 MNHEY, CDR2 SVGEGT. J gave up 1 base and V 0 bases, and 12 bases lay outside the gene matches. The DNA for the CDR3 is TGTGCCAGCAGTTACTCCAATTTCAGGGACAGGGGAGGGTCTGGGGCCAACGTCCTGACTTTC. Amino acids: CASSYSNFRDRGGSGANVLTF.

The chain uses TRBV7-2 and TRBJ2-1; 7 positions match TRBD2. The CDR3 length is 15 residues. The V and J ends lost 2 bases and 8 bases, in that order; junction bases with no gene match: 9. Germline lookup yields CDR1 SGHTA and CDR2 FQGNSA. In DNA, the CDR3 is TGTGCCAGCAGCTTATCTACGGGAGGTTGGGATGAGCAGTTCTTC. Translating gives CASSLSTGGWDEQFF.

The rearrangement joins TRBV19 to TRBJ2-1, with 8 bases identical to TRBD2. The germline CDR1 and CDR2 sequences are LNHDA and SQIVND (reference sequence). The CDR3 is 14 amino acids. V shed 7 bases and J 6 bases; nucleotides not matched to a gene: 8. Here the CDR3 DNA reads TGTGCCAGTAAGCGGGCGGGAGGCCTCAATGAGCAGTTCTTC. It yields the protein CASKRAGGLNEQFF.

The chain recombines TRBV18 with TRBJ2-5; the match to TRBD1 covers 9 bases. V lost 4 bases, J lost 2 bases, and 8 bases stayed unmatched. The length of the CDR3 is 16 residues. Germline CDR1 reads KGHSH; CDR2 reads LQKENI. The CDR3 here is CASSQLGQGIQETQYF. In DNA, the CDR3 is TGTGCCAGCTCACAGTTGGGACAGGGAATACAAGAGACCCAGTACTTC.

The gene calls are TRBV5-1 and TRBJ1-1; the D gene is possibly TRBD1 (5 bases). The germline V and J ends were trimmed by 2 bases and 4 bases, with 12 bases remaining between them. The CDR3 contains 14 residues. CDR1 is SGHRS and CDR2 is YFSETQ in the germline V gene. DNA for the CDR3: TGCGCCAGCAGCTTAGAGCAGGGAGGCACTGAAGCTTTCTTT. Residues: CASSLEQGGTEAFF.

The CDR3 DNA is TGTGCCAGCAGCCCGGGGGGTACGGGGGGCTTTCGGAACACTGAAGCTTTCTTT. It yields the protein CASSPGGTGGFRNTEAFF. The chain couples TRBV11-2 to TRBJ1-1, with a weak D call TRBD1 (6 bases). This CDR3 spans 18 amino acids. Germline CDR1 and CDR2: SGHAT and FQNNGV. V shed 5 bases and J shed 1 base, with 23 bases lying between them.

The CDR3 spells CSVDITGGRYTF. The CDR3 bases are TGCAGCGTTGATATTACAGGGGGTCGCTACACCTTC. The chain combines TRBV29-1 with TRBJ1-2, with 8 bases that match TRBD1. Germline CDR1 reads SQVTM; CDR2 reads ANQGSEA. J lost 9 bases, V lost 3 bases, and 6 bases had no gene match. This CDR3 spans 12 amino acids.

This chain joins TRBV7-9 and TRBJ2-5, with TRBD1 matching over 7 bases. The CDR3 consists of 16 residues. V was pared by 5 bases and J by 1 base, with 10 bases of the junction left unmatched. Per germline, CDR1 SEHNR and CDR2 FQNEAQ (reference sequence). The CDR3 here is CASSISRQGPQETQYF. The CDR3 DNA sequence: TGTGCCAGCAGCATATCACGACAGGGCCCCCAAGAGACCCAGTACTTC.

The rearrangement links TRBV5-1 to TRBJ2-1; 10 bases are a match to TRBD2. This CDR3 spans 15 amino acids. V was pared by 2 bases and J by 3 bases, with 2 bases of the junction left unmatched. Per the germline V gene, CDR1 is SGHRS and CDR2 is YFSETQ. This chain's CDR3 is CASSLLAGNYNEQFF. The CDR3 DNA sequence: TGCGCCAGCAGCTTACTAGCGGGAAACTACAATGAGCAGTTCTTC.

The chain employs TRBV19 and TRBJ1-3; the D is unclear. Trimming removed 7 bases from V and 0 bases from J, with 10 bases in between. The CDR3 totals 14 residues. Looked up from germline, CDR1 is LNHDA and CDR2 is SQIVND (reference sequence). The CDR3 coding sequence is TGTGCCAGTACGAGGCCAAACTCTGGAAACACCATATATTTT. Protein sequence: CASTRPNSGNTIYF. The full variable domain, in which reference TRBV19 and TRBJ1-3 provide the parts outside the CDR3, is DGGITQSPKYLFRKEGQNVTLSCEQNLNHDAMYWYRQDPGQGLRLIYYSQIVNDFQKGDIAEGYSVSREKKESFPLTVTSAQKNPTAFYLCASTRPNSGNTIYFGEGSWLTVV.

The V and J genes are TRBV11-3 and TRBJ2-1; the match to TRBD2 covers 12 bases. CDR3 length equals 19 residues. Germline values: CDR1 SGHNT, CDR2 YENEEA. J lost 2 bases, V lost 0 bases, and 8 bases had no gene match. The CDR3 DNA follows: TGTGCCAGCAGCTTAGATGGTACTTCTAGCGGGAGGGCCTACAATGAGCAGTTCTTC. Its translation: CASSLDGTSSGRAYNEQFF.